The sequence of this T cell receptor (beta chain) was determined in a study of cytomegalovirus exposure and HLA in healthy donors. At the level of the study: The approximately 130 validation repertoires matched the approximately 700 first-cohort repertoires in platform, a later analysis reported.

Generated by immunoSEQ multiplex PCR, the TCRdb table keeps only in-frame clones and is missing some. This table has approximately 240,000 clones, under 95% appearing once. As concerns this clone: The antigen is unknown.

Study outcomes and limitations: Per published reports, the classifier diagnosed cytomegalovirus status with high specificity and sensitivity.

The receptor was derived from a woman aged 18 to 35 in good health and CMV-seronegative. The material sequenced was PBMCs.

In nucleotides, the CDR3 is TGTGCCAGCAGTTCGGGACAGGGGAGCAATCAGCCCCAGCATTTT. This gives the protein CASSSGQGSNQPQHF. The chain employs TRBV6-5 and TRBJ1-5, with TRBD1 identical over 10 bases. The length of the CDR3 is 15 residues. Trimming cost V 4 bases and J 1 base; bases outside gene matches: 1. Per the germline V gene, CDR1 is MNHEY and CDR2 is SVGAGI.